This is a list of T cell receptor beta chains from one sample in a study of T cell responses to AZD1222 COVID-19 vaccine. Assay used: immunoSEQ multiplex PCR; TCRdb lists only in-frame clones, some missing. The sample carries 140,000 to 150,000 clones, 93% recorded once. This specimen was peripheral blood, taken on day 0 of AZD1222 vaccination. These receptors were obtained from an adult in good health. The CDR3 runs from the conserved cysteine through the conserved F or W. The D gene is left open where the match is weak. Not all rows give a size; the values are once, few, many and, for expanded clones, a class.

J gene	V gene	clone size	D gene	CDR3 DNA	CDR3 protein
TRBJ1-1	TRBV11-2	-	-	TGTGCCAGCAGCCGTGGACGGCCTGAAGCTTTCTTT	CASSRGRPEAFF
TRBJ2-1	TRBV18	-	TRBD2	TGTGCCAGCTCATCGGGACTAGAACGGCTCTACAATGAGCAGTTCTTC	CASSSGLERLYNEQFF
TRBJ1-3	TRBV19	once	-	TGTGCCAGTAGTATCATGGACACCATATATTTT	CASSIMDTIYF
TRBJ1-4	TRBV28	-	-	TGTGCCAGCAGTTTAACGTGGCAGACTAATGAAAAACTGTTTTTT	CASSLTWQTNEKLFF
TRBJ1-2	TRBV7-8	-	-	TGTGCCAGCAGCTTAGCAAAGGGGACCGGCTACACCTTC	CASSLAKGTGYTF
TRBJ2-7	TRBV7-7	-	-	TGTGCTAGCAGCTTAGCAGGGGGAGGGACCTACGAGCAGTACTTC	CASSLAGGGTYEQYF
TRBJ1-1	TRBV5-6	-	-	TGTGCCAGCAGCTTCCGGGAATTGAACACTGAAGCTTTCTTT	CASSFRELNTEAFF
TRBJ1-1	TRBV29-1	-	-	TGCAGCGTTGAAAGCCGGAATGAAGCTTTCTTT	CSVESRNEAFF
TRBJ2-7	TRBV30	-	TRBD2	TGTGCCTGGAGTAGGGCTAGCGGCTACGAGCAGTACTTC	CAWSRASGYEQYF
TRBJ1-5	TRBV6-5	-	-	TGTGCCAGCAGTCGGGACACTAGGCAGCCCCAGCATTTT	CASSRDTRQPQHF
TRBJ1-2	TRBV3-1/TRBV3-2	-	-	TGTGCCAGCAGCCCCCAGGGAATAGGCGGCTACACCTTC	CASSPQGIGGYTF
TRBJ2-5	TRBV5-1	once	-	TGCGCCAGCAGCCCCGTCAGTCCACAAGAGACCCAGTACTTC	CASSPVSPQETQYF
TRBJ2-3	TRBV5-1	once	TRBD2	TGCGCCAGCAGCCTTTTTAGCGGGAGTAGAGATACGCAGTATTTT	CASSLFSGSRDTQYF
TRBJ1-5	TRBV28	-	-	TGTGCCAGCAGCCAGGGACTCCGATCGATTCCCCAGCATTTT	CASSQGLRSIPQHF
TRBJ2-7	TRBV21-1	-	-	TGTGCCAGCAGCAAAGCGCTCGGACAGGGGAGTTGCGAGCAGTACTTC	CASSKALGQGSCEQYF
TRBJ1-5	TRBV7-9	-	-	TGTGCCAGCAGCTTAGTGGGGGTCAATCAGCCCCAGCATTTT	CASSLVGVNQPQHF
TRBJ1-2	TRBV7-2	-	-	TGTGCCAGCAGCCCAGGGATTGATCACTATGGCTACACCTTC	CASSPGIDHYGYTF
TRBJ2-7	TRBV5-1	-	-	TGCGCCAGCAGCCAAGCCGCGGGGTTGGGGGAGCAGTACTTC	CASSQAAGLGEQYF
TRBJ1-1	TRBV7-9	-	-	TGTGCCAGCAGACAGGGCCTTGAAGCTTTCTTT	CASRQGLEAFF
TRBJ2-7	TRBV5-1	few	-	TGCGCCAGCAGCACCGAGCGGACCAGCTCCTACGAGCAGTACTTC	CASSTERTSSYEQYF